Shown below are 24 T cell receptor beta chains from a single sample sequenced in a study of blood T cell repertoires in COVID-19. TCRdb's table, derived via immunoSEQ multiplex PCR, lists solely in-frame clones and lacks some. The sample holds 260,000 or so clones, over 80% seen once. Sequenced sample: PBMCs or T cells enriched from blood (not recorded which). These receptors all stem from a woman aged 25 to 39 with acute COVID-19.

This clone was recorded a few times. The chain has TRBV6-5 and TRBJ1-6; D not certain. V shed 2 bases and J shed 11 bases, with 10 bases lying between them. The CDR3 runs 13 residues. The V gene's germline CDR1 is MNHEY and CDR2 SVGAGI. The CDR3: CASSYGQRAPLHF. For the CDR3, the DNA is TGTGCCAGCAGTTACGGCCAGCGGGCACCCCTCCACTTT.

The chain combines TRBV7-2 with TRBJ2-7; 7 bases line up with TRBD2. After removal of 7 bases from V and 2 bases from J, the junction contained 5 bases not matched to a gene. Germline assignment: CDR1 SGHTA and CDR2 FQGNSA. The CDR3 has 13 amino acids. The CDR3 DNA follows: TGTGCCAGCACGGGGGGACTCACCTACGAGCAGTACTTC. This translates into CASTGGLTYEQYF.

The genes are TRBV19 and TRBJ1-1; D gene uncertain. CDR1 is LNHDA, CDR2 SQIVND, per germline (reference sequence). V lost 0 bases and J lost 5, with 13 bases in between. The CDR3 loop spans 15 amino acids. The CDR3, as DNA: TGTGCCAGTAGTATAGATCAGCCCGGGGAGACTGAAGCTTTCTTT. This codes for CASSIDQPGETEAFF.

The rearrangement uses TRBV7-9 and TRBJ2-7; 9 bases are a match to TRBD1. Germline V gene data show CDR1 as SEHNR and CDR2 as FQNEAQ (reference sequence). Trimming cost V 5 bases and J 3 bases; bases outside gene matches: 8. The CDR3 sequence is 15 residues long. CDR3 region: CASSAGQGRFYEQYF. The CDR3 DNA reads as TGTGCCAGCAGCGCAGGACAGGGGCGTTTCTACGAGCAGTACTTC. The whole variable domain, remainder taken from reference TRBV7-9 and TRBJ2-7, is DTGVSQNPRHKITKRGQNVTFRCDPISEHNRLYWYRQTLGQGPEFLTYFQNEAQLEKSRLLSDRFSAERPKGSFSTLEIQRTEQGDSAMYLCASSAGQGRFYEQYFGPGTRLTVT.

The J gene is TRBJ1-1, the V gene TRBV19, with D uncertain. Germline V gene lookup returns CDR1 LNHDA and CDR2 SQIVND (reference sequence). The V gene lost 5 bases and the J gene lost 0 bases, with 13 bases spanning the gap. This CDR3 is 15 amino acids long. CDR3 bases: TGTGCCAGTAGTGACCTCCGGAGAATGAACACTGAAGCTTTCTTT. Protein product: CASSDLRRMNTEAFF. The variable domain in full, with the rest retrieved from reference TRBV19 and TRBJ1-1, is DGGITQSPKYLFRKEGQNVTLSCEQNLNHDAMYWYRQDPGQGLRLIYYSQIVNDFQKGDIAEGYSVSREKKESFPLTVTSAQKNPTAFYLCASSDLRRMNTEAFFGQGTRLTVV.

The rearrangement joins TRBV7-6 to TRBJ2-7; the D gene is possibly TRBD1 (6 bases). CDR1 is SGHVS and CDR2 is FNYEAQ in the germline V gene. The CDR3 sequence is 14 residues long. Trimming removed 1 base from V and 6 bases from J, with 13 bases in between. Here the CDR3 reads CASSLVDNRAEQYF. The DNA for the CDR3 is TGTGCCAGCAGCTTAGTGGACAACAGGGCCGAGCAGTACTTC.

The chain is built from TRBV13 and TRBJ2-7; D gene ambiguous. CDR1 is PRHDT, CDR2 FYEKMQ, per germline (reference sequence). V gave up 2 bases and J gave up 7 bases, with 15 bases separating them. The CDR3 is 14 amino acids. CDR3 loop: CASSLSRSLLEQYF. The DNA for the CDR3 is TGTGCCAGCAGCTTAAGCAGGTCCCTCCTGGAGCAGTACTTC.

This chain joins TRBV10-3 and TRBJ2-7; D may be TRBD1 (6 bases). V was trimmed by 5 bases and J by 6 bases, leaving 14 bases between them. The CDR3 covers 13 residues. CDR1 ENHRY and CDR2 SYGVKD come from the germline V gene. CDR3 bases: TGTGCCATCAGTTCAAAGATACAGGGCGAGCAGTACTTC. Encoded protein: CAISSKIQGEQYF.

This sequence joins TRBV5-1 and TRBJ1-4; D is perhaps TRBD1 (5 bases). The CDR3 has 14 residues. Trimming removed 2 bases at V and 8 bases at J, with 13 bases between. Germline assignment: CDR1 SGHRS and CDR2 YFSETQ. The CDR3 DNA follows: TGCGCCAGCAGCTTCTCCTACAGGAAGGAAAAACTGTTTTTT. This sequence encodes CASSFSYRKEKLFF.

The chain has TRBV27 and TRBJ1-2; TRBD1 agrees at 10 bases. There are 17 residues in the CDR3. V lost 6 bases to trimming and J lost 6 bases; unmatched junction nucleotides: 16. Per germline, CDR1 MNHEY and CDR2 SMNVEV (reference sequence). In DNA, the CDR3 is TGTGCCAGCAGACTCTTGACAGGGGGCGGCCTACAGGATGGCTACACCTTC. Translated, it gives CASRLLTGGGLQDGYTF.

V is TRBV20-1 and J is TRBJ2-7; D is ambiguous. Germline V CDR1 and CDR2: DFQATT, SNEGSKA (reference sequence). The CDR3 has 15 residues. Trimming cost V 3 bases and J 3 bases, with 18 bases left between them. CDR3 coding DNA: TGCAGTGCTAGTGGGGTGGGTACCCAGGTCTACGAGCAGTACTTC. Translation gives CSASGVGTQVYEQYF.

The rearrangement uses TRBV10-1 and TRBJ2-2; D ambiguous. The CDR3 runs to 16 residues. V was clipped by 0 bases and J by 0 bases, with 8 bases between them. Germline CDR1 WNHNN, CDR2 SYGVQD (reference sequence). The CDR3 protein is CASSESIIANTGELFF. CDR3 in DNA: TGCGCCAGCAGTGAGTCGATTATAGCGAACACCGGGGAGCTGTTTTTT.

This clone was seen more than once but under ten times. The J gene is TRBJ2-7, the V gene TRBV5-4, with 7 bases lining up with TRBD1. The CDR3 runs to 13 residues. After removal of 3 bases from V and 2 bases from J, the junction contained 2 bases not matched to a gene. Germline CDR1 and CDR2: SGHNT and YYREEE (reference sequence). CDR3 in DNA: TGTGCCAGCAGCTACCAGGGGGCCTACGAGCAGTACTTC. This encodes CASSYQGAYEQYF.

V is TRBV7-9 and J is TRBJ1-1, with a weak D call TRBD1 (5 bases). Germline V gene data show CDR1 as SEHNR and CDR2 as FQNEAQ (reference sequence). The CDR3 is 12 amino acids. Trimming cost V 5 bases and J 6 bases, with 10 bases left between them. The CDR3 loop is CASSLGAAEAFF. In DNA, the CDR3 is TGTGCCAGCAGCCTAGGGGCCGCTGAAGCTTTCTTT.

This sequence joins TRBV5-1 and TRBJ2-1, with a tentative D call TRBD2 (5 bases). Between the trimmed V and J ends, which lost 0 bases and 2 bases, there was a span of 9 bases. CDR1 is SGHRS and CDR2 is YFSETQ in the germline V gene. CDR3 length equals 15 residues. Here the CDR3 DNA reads TGCGCCAGCAGCTTGGGAGGGTATACCTACAATGAGCAGTTCTTC. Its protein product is CASSLGGYTYNEQFF.

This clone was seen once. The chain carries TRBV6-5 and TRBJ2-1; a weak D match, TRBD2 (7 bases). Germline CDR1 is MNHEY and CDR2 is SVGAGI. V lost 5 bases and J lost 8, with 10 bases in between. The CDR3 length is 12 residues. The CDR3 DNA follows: TGTGCCAGCAGTCGGGGGGCTGATGAGCAGTTCTTC. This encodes CASSRGADEQFF.

This CDR3 is CASGQGAPPLHF. The DNA for the CDR3 is TGTGCCAGCGGACAGGGGGCTCCACCCCTCCACTTT. The rearrangement joins TRBV19 to TRBJ1-6; 11 nucleotides align to TRBD1. V shed 9 bases and J 11 bases; nucleotides not matched to a gene: 3. The CDR3 length is 12 residues. Germline assignment: CDR1 LNHDA and CDR2 SQIVND (reference sequence).

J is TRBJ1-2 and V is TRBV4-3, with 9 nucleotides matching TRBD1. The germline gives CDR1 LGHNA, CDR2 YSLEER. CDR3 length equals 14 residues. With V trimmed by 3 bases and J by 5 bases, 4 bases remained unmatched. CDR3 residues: CASSHGTGSYGYTF. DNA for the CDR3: TGCGCCAGCAGCCACGGGACAGGGTCTTATGGCTACACCTTC.

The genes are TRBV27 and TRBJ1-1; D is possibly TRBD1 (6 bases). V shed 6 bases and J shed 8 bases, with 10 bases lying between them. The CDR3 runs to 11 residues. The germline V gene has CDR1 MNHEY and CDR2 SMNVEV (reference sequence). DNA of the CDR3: TGTGCCAGCAGACATACAGGGGAAGCTTTCTTT. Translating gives CASRHTGEAFF.

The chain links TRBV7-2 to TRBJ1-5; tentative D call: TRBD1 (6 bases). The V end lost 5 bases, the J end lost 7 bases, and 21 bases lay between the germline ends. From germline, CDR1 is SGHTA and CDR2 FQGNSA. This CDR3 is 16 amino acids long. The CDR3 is CASSTGGGTIHQPQHF. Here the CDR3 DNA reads TGTGCCAGCAGCACCGGGGGGGGCACAATTCACCAGCCCCAGCATTTT. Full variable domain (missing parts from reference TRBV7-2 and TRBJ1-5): GAGVSQSPSNKVTEKGKDVELRCDPISGHTALYWYRQSLGQGLEFLIYFQGNSAPDKSGLPSDRFSAERTGGSVSTLTIQRTQQEDSAVYLCASSTGGGTIHQPQHFGDGTRLSIL.

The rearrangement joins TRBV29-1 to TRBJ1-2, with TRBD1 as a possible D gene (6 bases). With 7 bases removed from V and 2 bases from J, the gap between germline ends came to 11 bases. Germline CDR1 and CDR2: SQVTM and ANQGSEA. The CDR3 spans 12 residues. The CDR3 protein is CSADRPNYGYTF. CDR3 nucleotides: TGCAGCGCCGACAGGCCAAACTATGGCTACACCTTC. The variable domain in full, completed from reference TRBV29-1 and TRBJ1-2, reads SAVISQKPSRDICQRGTSLTIQCQVDSQVTMMFWYRQQPGQSLTLIATANQGSEATYESGFVIDKFPISRPNLTFSTLTVSNMSPEDSSIYLCSADRPNYGYTFGSGTRLTVV.

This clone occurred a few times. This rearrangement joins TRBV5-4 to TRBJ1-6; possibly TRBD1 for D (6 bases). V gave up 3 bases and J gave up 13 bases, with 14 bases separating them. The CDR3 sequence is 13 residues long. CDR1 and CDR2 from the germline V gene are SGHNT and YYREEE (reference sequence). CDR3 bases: TGTGCCAGCAGCTGGGACACCCAGTGGCCCCTCCACTTT. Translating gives CASSWDTQWPLHF.

CDR3 DNA sequence: TGTGCCTGGTTCCGGGACATCGGAGACGGCTATGGCTACACCTTC. Its translation: CAWFRDIGDGYGYTF. The genes are TRBV30 and TRBJ1-2, with D possibly matching TRBD1 (6 bases). Trimming stripped 5 bases from V and 4 bases from J, with 20 bases between. CDR3 size: 15 residues. Looked up from germline, CDR1 is GTSNPN and CDR2 is SVGIG (reference sequence).

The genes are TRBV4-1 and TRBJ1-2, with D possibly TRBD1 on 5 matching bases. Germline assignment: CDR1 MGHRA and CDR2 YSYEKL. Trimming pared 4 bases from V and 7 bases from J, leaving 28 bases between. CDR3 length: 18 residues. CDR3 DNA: TGCGCCAGCAGCCGAAGCCAAAGCCTATGGGGCGCGGAAGGTGGCTACACCTTC. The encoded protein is CASSRSQSLWGAEGGYTF.